One and the same sample provided the 3 T cell receptor beta chains below, sequenced in a study of T cell repertoires in cytomegalovirus infection. TCRdb fed the reads into MiXCR, producing one record per CDR3 protein. The sample lists approximately 490,000 distinct CDR3 sequences, 11% seen once, with about 9.4% in the top ten. Sample: PBMCs. All receptors come from a human donor in good health (CMV status not recorded). Some clones in this sample may be carry-over from other donors' samples.

V and J are TRBV2 and TRBJ1-6; D unresolved. In germline, CDR1 is SNHLY, CDR2 FYNNEI. CDR3 length: 15 amino acids. The V end lost 7 bases, the J end lost 4 bases, and 14 bases lay between the germline ends. CDR3 DNA sequence: TGTGCCAGCACCGGAATGTCGTTGTATAATTCACCCCTCCACTTT. Protein product: CASTGMSLYNSPLHF.

This clonotype was seen at least ten times. The V and J genes are TRBV5-1 and TRBJ1-2; D possibly corresponds to TRBD1 (6 bases). V lost 5 bases to trimming and J lost 4 bases, with 18 bases between them. This CDR3 is 15 amino acids long. Germline CDR1 SGHRS, CDR2 YFSETQ. CDR3 sequence: CASRTGDTYFYGYTF. The CDR3 DNA reads TGCGCCAGCAGAACGGGGGACACTTACTTCTATGGCTACACCTTC.

This clonotype appeared a few times. The rearrangement joins TRBV18 to TRBJ2-5; no clear D gene. The V end lost 2 bases, the J end lost 2 bases, and 6 bases lay between the germline ends. The V gene's germline CDR1 is KGHSH and CDR2 LQKENI. The CDR3 is made up of 13 amino acids. As DNA, the CDR3 is TGTGCCAGCTCACCAACCTCGCAAGAGACCCAGTACTTC. It translates to CASSPTSQETQYF.